The rows below give T cell receptor beta chains drawn from one sample of a study of T cell responses to AZD1222 COVID-19 vaccine. The data were produced by immunoSEQ multiplex PCR, yet TCRdb's version contains in-frame clones alone and is incomplete. The sample contains 95,000 to 150,000 clones, 88% of which appear only once. Sequences were derived from peripheral blood, sampled on day 0 of AZD1222 vaccination. The receptor source for this set is an adult in good health. CDR3s include the opening cysteine and the closing phenylalanine or tryptophan. Each record gives: J gene, D gene, CDR3 length, clone size, V gene, CDR3 DNA, CDR3 protein. A D gene is named only where the DNA matches it firmly. For some rows the clone size is stated as once, few or many, or as a class when expanded; others skip it.

j_gene: TRBJ1-1; d_gene: TRBD1; len: 12; abundance: NA; v_gene: TRBV7-9; CDR3nt: TGTGCCAGCAGCCAGAGGGACAGGGAAGCTTTCTTT; CDR3aa: CASSQRDREAFF
j_gene: TRBJ1-2; d_gene: NA; len: 12; abundance: NA; v_gene: TRBV29-1; CDR3nt: TGCAGCGTTGCGGCTGGGGACTATGGCTACACCTTC; CDR3aa: CSVAAGDYGYTF
j_gene: TRBJ2-1; d_gene: NA; len: 14; abundance: NA; v_gene: TRBV19; CDR3nt: TGTGCCACACAGGTTGCGAGCTCCTACAATGAGCAGTTCTTC; CDR3aa: CATQVASSYNEQFF
j_gene: TRBJ2-1; d_gene: NA; len: 17; abundance: NA; v_gene: TRBV7-6; CDR3nt: TGTGCCAGCAGCTTTCTCCCCACGGGGAGCTCCTACAATGAGCAGTTCTTC; CDR3aa: CASSFLPTGSSYNEQFF
j_gene: TRBJ2-1; d_gene: TRBD2; len: 16; abundance: NA; v_gene: TRBV5-6; CDR3nt: TGTGCCAGCAGCTCCAGCGGGAGCTCCTCCTACAATGAGCAGTTCTTC; CDR3aa: CASSSSGSSSYNEQFF
j_gene: TRBJ2-7; d_gene: TRBD2; len: 15; abundance: NA; v_gene: TRBV5-5; CDR3nt: TGTGCCAGCACCCTGAGTAGCGGGAGGAACTACGAGCAGTACTTC; CDR3aa: CASTLSSGRNYEQYF
j_gene: TRBJ2-3; d_gene: NA; len: 14; abundance: NA; v_gene: TRBV14; CDR3nt: TGTGCCAGCAGCCTAGGGACTAGCACAGATACGCAGTATTTT; CDR3aa: CASSLGTSTDTQYF
j_gene: TRBJ1-2; d_gene: NA; len: 14; abundance: NA; v_gene: TRBV6-1; CDR3nt: TGTGCCAGCAGTGAAGAAGGGATGGGGAATGGCTACACCTTC; CDR3aa: CASSEEGMGNGYTF
j_gene: TRBJ2-2; d_gene: NA; len: 16; abundance: NA; v_gene: TRBV4-1; CDR3nt: TGCGCCAGCAGCCAAGATGCGGTTCTTCTGGGCGGGGAGCTGTTTTTT; CDR3aa: CASSQDAVLLGGELFF
j_gene: TRBJ1-1; d_gene: NA; len: 12; abundance: NA; v_gene: TRBV18; CDR3nt: TGTGCCAGCTCACCGTCCGAGGGGGATGCTTTCTTT; CDR3aa: CASSPSEGDAFF
j_gene: TRBJ1-1; d_gene: NA; len: 11; abundance: NA; v_gene: TRBV29-1; CDR3nt: TGCAGCGGCGGGGAGAACACTGAAGCTTTCTTT; CDR3aa: CSGGENTEAFF
j_gene: TRBJ1-2; d_gene: NA; len: 14; abundance: NA; v_gene: TRBV27; CDR3nt: TGTGCCAGCAGTTTTTACAGGGCGGACTATGGCTACACCTTC; CDR3aa: CASSFYRADYGYTF
j_gene: TRBJ2-2; d_gene: NA; len: 16; abundance: NA; v_gene: TRBV5-1; CDR3nt: TGCGCCAGCAGCTTGGCTGTCAGGGGATCTTTCGGGGAGCTGTTTTTT; CDR3aa: CASSLAVRGSFGELFF
j_gene: TRBJ1-3; d_gene: NA; len: 12; abundance: few; v_gene: TRBV30; CDR3nt: TGTGCCTCCCGAGGTCCTGGAAACACCATATATTTT; CDR3aa: CASRGPGNTIYF
j_gene: TRBJ2-3; d_gene: NA; len: 16; abundance: NA; v_gene: TRBV24-1; CDR3nt: TGTGCCACCAGTGGCCGGACAGCGGGTCACACAGATACGCAGTATTTT; CDR3aa: CATSGRTAGHTDTQYF
j_gene: TRBJ2-6; d_gene: NA; len: 15; abundance: NA; v_gene: TRBV19; CDR3nt: TGTGCCAGTGGGACACCTTCGGGTGGGGCCAACGTCCTGACTTTC; CDR3aa: CASGTPSGGANVLTF
j_gene: TRBJ1-1; d_gene: NA; len: 12; abundance: NA; v_gene: TRBV12-5; CDR3nt: TGTGCTAGTGGTTTAAAAAACACTGAAGCTTTCTTT; CDR3aa: CASGLKNTEAFF
j_gene: TRBJ2-3; d_gene: TRBD2; len: 15; abundance: NA; v_gene: TRBV7-3; CDR3nt: TGTGCCAGCAGCTTCGCGGGAGCGGTTGCAGATACGCAGTATTTT; CDR3aa: CASSFAGAVADTQYF
j_gene: TRBJ2-3; d_gene: NA; len: 16; abundance: once; v_gene: TRBV6-1; CDR3nt: TGTGCCAGCAGTGAAGAGGCCATAGCCGGTCGTATTACGCAGTATTTT; CDR3aa: CASSEEAIAGRITQYF
j_gene: TRBJ2-1; d_gene: TRBD2; len: 14; abundance: NA; v_gene: TRBV24-1; CDR3nt: TGTGCCACCAGGGGACTAGCGGGAGGGAATGAGCAGTTCTTC; CDR3aa: CATRGLAGGNEQFF
j_gene: TRBJ2-5; d_gene: TRBD2; len: 15; abundance: NA; v_gene: TRBV5-1; CDR3nt: TGCGCCAGCAGCTTGACGGGAGGGTCCCAAGAGACCCAGTACTTC; CDR3aa: CASSLTGGSQETQYF
j_gene: TRBJ2-1; d_gene: TRBD2; len: 16; abundance: NA; v_gene: TRBV11-2; CDR3nt: TGTGCCAGCAGCTTAGTAACTAGCGCTCCCTACAATGAGCAGTTCTTC; CDR3aa: CASSLVTSAPYNEQFF
j_gene: TRBJ1-6; d_gene: NA; len: 16; abundance: NA; v_gene: TRBV5-6; CDR3nt: TGTGCCAGCAGCTCATCCTCAGGGAGGGGAGGATCACCCCTCCACTTT; CDR3aa: CASSSSSGRGGSPLHF
j_gene: TRBJ2-1; d_gene: NA; len: 15; abundance: NA; v_gene: TRBV5-5; CDR3nt: TGTGCCACTCAGATAGTGGTTAGCTCCTACAATGAGCAGTTCTTC; CDR3aa: CATQIVVSSYNEQFF
j_gene: TRBJ2-3; d_gene: TRBD2; len: 15; abundance: NA; v_gene: TRBV7-8; CDR3nt: TGTGCCAGCAGCCCAGAGGCGCTAGCGGGGGTTACGCAGTATTTT; CDR3aa: CASSPEALAGVTQYF
j_gene: TRBJ1-4; d_gene: TRBD1; len: 14; abundance: NA; v_gene: TRBV2; CDR3nt: TGTGCCAGCAGGGCCGGGACAGCTAATGAAAAACTGTTTTTT; CDR3aa: CASRAGTANEKLFF